What follows is one T cell receptor beta chain and its context. Researchers used two-round multiplex PCR to amplify TCR beta CDR3 starting from genomic DNA. Primers specific to each TRBV and TRBJ gene were used in first-round PCR. TCRdb re-derived calls from the multiplex PCR reads in MiXCR, one entry per CDR3 protein. The sample holds 15,000 to 20,000 distinct CDR3 sequences, 44% seen once. This sample is part of a study of prognosis after radiotherapy for stage I lung cancer. Overall study context: About five patients had oligometastatic NSCLC after their primary tumor was surgically resected, and roughly 14 patients had newly diagnosed primary stage I lung tumors. 13 men and about six women, aged about 50 to 84 and with a median age of roughly 74 years, made up the patients.

V lost 7 bases and J lost 5; bases outside the gene matches: 3. CDR1 SGHRS and CDR2 YFSETQ come from the germline V gene. The CDR3 extends over 12 amino acids. On two occasions, one at each of two time points, approximately 5.6 milliliters of peripheral blood were drawn. This rearrangement joins TRBV5-1 to TRBJ2-7, with TRBD1 matching 10 bases. This TCR derives from a donor aged 50 or older with non-small cell lung cancer. The sample in question was PBMCs, obtained before or after stereotactic body radiation therapy (not recorded which). CDR3 sequence: CASRGQGHEQYF. The CDR3 DNA sequence: TGCGCCAGCCGGGGACAGGGGCACGAGCAGTACTTC.